Sequencing of this T cell receptor (beta chain) was carried out in a study of blood T cell repertoires in COVID-19. Study context: Sources were T cells, B-cell-depleted T cells, or PBMCs; the material itself was cDNA or gDNA.

Trimming cost V 1 base and J 9 bases, with 8 bases left between them. Germline values: CDR1 SGHDT, CDR2 YYEEEE. The CDR3 sequence is 13 residues long. As originally analysed: Amplification from reference gene primers served as the basis for estimated nucleated cell counts. Produced via immunoSEQ multiplex PCR; TCRdb's table is partial and in-frame only. D and trimming were read from the DNA, whereas the V and J calls and clone size are those reported in that table. The sample holds about 210,000 clones; around 80% are singletons and the top ten take about 10%. Sequencing input: peripheral blood. This TCR was sampled from a man in his fifties with active or convalescent COVID-19. This rearrangement joins TRBV5-6 to TRBJ1-6, with a weak D call TRBD1 (5 bases). CDR3 nucleotides: TGTGCCAGCAGCTTGAGGGGTACTTCACCCCTCCACTTT. Its protein is CASSLRGTSPLHF. The entire variable domain, with the rest obtained from reference TRBV5-6 and TRBJ1-6, is as follows: DAGVTQSPTHLIKTRGQQVTLRCSPKSGHDTVSWYQQALGQGPQFIFQYYEEEERQRGNFPDRFSGHQFPNYSSELNVNALLLGDSALYLCASSLRGTSPLHFGNGTRLTVT.